The rows below give T cell receptor beta chains drawn from one sample of a study of technical replicates of blood from several donors. Sequencing was performed with immunoSEQ multiplex PCR; in TCRdb, only in-frame clones are kept and a portion is missing. This table holds 75,000 to 90,000 clones, about 90% found once. Sequencing used T cells isolated from PBMCs. The receptors originated from a human donor in good health. The CDR3 runs from the conserved cysteine through the conserved F or W. D genes are given only for firm matches. Only part of the rows carry a size: once, few, many, or a class if the clone is expanded.

d_call j_call clone_size v_call cdr3_aa cdr3_nt
TRBD2 TRBJ2-2 NA TRBV10-3 CAISEGTSGTGELFF TGTGCCATCAGTGAGGGGACTAGCGGGACCGGGGAGCTGTTTTTT
NA TRBJ2-5 NA TRBV5-4 CASSPPQEGETQYF TGTGCCAGCAGCCCCCCACAAGAGGGAGAGACCCAGTACTTC
NA TRBJ1-4 few TRBV5-4 CASSSGEELFF TGTGCCAGCAGCTCGGGAGAGGAACTGTTTTTT
NA TRBJ2-7 NA TRBV6-5 CASSSGTDSYEQYF TGTGCCAGCAGTTCTGGGACTGACTCCTACGAGCAGTACTTC
TRBD2 TRBJ2-2 NA TRBV7-9 CAIKPTGTSGRAGTGELFF TGTGCCATCAAACCCACCGGGACTAGCGGGAGGGCCGGCACCGGGGAGCTGTTTTTT
TRBD2 TRBJ2-5 NA TRBV27 CASSLAGGQETQYF TGTGCCAGCAGTTTAGCGGGAGGGCAAGAGACCCAGTACTTC
NA TRBJ1-1 few TRBV30 CAWSLRGVPEAFF TGTGCCTGGAGTCTTCGGGGTGTGCCTGAAGCTTTCTTT
NA TRBJ2-2 NA TRBV9 CASSVRQAGELFF TGTGCCAGCAGCGTCCGACAGGCCGGGGAGCTGTTTTTT
TRBD1 TRBJ1-2 NA TRBV27 CASSYRTGKPDGYTF TGTGCCAGCAGTTACAGGACAGGGAAGCCCGATGGCTACACCTTC
NA TRBJ2-1 NA TRBV12-5 CASGSGDNEQFF TGTGCTAGTGGTTCGGGAGACAATGAGCAGTTCTTC
TRBD1 TRBJ2-7 NA TRBV5-8 CASSEVRDRAYEQYF TGTGCCAGCAGCGAAGTCCGGGACAGGGCTTACGAGCAGTACTTC
TRBD1 TRBJ1-2 NA TRBV11-2 CASSPRTGLGYTF TGTGCCAGCAGCCCCCGGACAGGGCTAGGCTACACCTTC
TRBD1 TRBJ2-7 few TRBV6-6 CASSPDRAGEQYF TGTGCCAGCAGTCCGGACAGGGCGGGCGAGCAGTACTTC
TRBD2 TRBJ2-1 NA TRBV9 CASSVGGTGGIYNEQFF TGTGCCAGCAGCGTAGGAGGAACCGGGGGGATTTACAATGAGCAGTTCTTC
TRBD1 TRBJ2-7 NA TRBV5-6 CASSFRTGAVEQYF TGTGCCAGCAGCTTCAGGACAGGAGCAGTCGAGCAGTACTTC
TRBD2 TRBJ2-5 NA TRBV6-6 CASSRLAGQETQYF TGTGCCAGCAGTAGACTAGCGGGGCAAGAGACCCAGTACTTC
NA TRBJ1-1 NA TRBV19 CASSQGVTEAFF TGTGCCAGTAGTCAAGGGGTCACTGAAGCTTTCTTT
NA TRBJ2-3 NA TRBV5-5 CASSFLLGEFTDTQYF TGTGCCAGCAGCTTCTTACTAGGAGAATTCACAGATACGCAGTATTTT
TRBD1 TRBJ2-2 NA TRBV7-9 CASSRPPGQGAPTGELFF TGTGCCAGCAGCCGTCCCCCGGGACAGGGGGCCCCGACCGGGGAGCTGTTTTTT
NA TRBJ2-7 NA TRBV29-1 CSVGRDYEQYF TGCAGCGTTGGTCGGGATTACGAGCAGTACTTC
NA TRBJ2-7 NA TRBV7-8 CASSLGTPGLLPYEQYF TGTGCCAGCAGCTTAGGTACCCCGGGACTCCTGCCCTACGAGCAGTACTTC
NA TRBJ2-7 NA TRBV29-1 CSVASAGVEYF TGCAGCGTCGCCTCGGCAGGGGTTGAATACTTC
NA TRBJ2-1 NA TRBV7-2 CASSLLAGSYNEQFF TGTGCCAGCAGCTTACTTGCAGGGTCTTACAATGAGCAGTTCTTC
TRBD1 TRBJ1-2 NA TRBV5-1 CASSLDREGYTF TGCGCCAGCAGCCTCGACAGGGAGGGCTACACCTTC
TRBD1 TRBJ1-1 NA TRBV28 CASRRGQGLKAFF TGTGCCAGCAGACGGGGACAGGGCTTGAAAGCTTTCTTT
NA TRBJ1-5 NA TRBV19 CASSIQADRSQPQHF TGTGCCAGTAGTATACAAGCGGACAGAAGTCAGCCCCAGCATTTT
NA TRBJ1-1 NA TRBV6-5 CASSYSTGITEAFF TGTGCCAGCAGTTACTCTACAGGGATCACTGAAGCTTTCTTT
TRBD2 TRBJ2-5 NA TRBV7-6 CASSSPAGGLETQYF TGTGCCAGCAGCTCCCCTGCGGGGGGGCTGGAGACCCAGTACTTC
NA TRBJ1-5 NA TRBV7-9 CASSPGTSLEVSQPQHF TGTGCCAGCAGCCCGGGGACATCCCTGGAGGTGTCTCAGCCCCAGCATTTT
NA TRBJ2-3 NA TRBV28 CASTPSGTDTQYF TGTGCCAGCACCCCCAGCGGCACAGATACGCAGTATTTT
NA TRBJ1-1 NA TRBV5-4 CASSSGVNTEAFF TGTGCCAGCAGCTCGGGGGTGAACACTGAAGCTTTCTTT
TRBD1 TRBJ2-2 NA TRBV7-8 CASSPPDRVNPELFF TGTGCCAGCAGCCCGCCCGACAGGGTAAATCCGGAGCTGTTTTTT
NA TRBJ1-5 NA TRBV2 CASSRGGGQPQHF TGTGCCAGCAGCAGGGGAGGGGGTCAGCCCCAGCATTTT
NA TRBJ2-5 NA TRBV11-3 CASSEEETQYF TGTGCCAGCAGCGAGGAAGAGACCCAGTACTTC
NA TRBJ2-7 NA TRBV4-1 CASSQAFGQPYEQYF TGCGCCAGCAGCCAGGCCTTCGGACAGCCCTACGAGCAGTACTTC
NA TRBJ2-1 NA TRBV28 CASSSDTGFWGDSYNEQFF TGTGCCAGCAGTTCGGATACAGGATTTTGGGGGGACTCCTACAATGAGCAGTTCTTC
TRBD1 TRBJ2-3 NA TRBV4-1 CASSPGQGGDTQYF TGCGCCAGCAGCCCAGGACAGGGGGGGGATACGCAGTATTTT
TRBD2 TRBJ2-2 NA TRBV11-2 CASSLVAGGPTGELFF TGTGCCAGCAGCTTAGTGGCGGGAGGGCCTACCGGGGAGCTGTTTTTT
NA TRBJ2-7 NA TRBV2 CASSAQRLGGTFGYFEQYF TGTGCCAGCAGTGCCCAGCGCTTAGGAGGGACCTTTGGATATTTCGAGCAGTACTTC
NA TRBJ1-1 few TRBV4-1 CASTHGQPLVFTEAFF TGCGCCAGCACCCACGGACAGCCGCTCGTTTTCACTGAAGCTTTCTTT
NA TRBJ2-5 NA TRBV27 CASGVERAPRKTQYF TGTGCCAGCGGGGTCGAGCGGGCGCCGCGGAAGACCCAGTACTTC
NA TRBJ2-3 NA TRBV5-8 CASSLGSPTDTQYF TGTGCCAGCAGCTTGGGAAGCCCCACAGATACGCAGTATTTT
NA TRBJ1-1 NA TRBV15 CATSRDSLSYRSEAFF TGTGCCACCAGCAGAGATAGTCTCTCCTACAGAAGTGAAGCTTTCTTT
TRBD2 TRBJ2-3 NA TRBV7-7 CASSRGGAFTDTQYF TGTGCTAGCAGCCGCGGGGGGGCCTTCACAGATACGCAGTATTTT
TRBD2 TRBJ2-7 NA TRBV2 CASSYTSGYEQYF TGTGCCAGCAGTTATACTAGCGGCTACGAGCAGTACTTC
NA TRBJ1-2 NA TRBV29-1 CSVDVGAGRNYGYTF TGCAGCGTTGATGTCGGGGCAGGGAGGAACTATGGCTACACCTTC
NA TRBJ1-1 NA TRBV7-9 CASSLAGRGGLFTEAFF TGTGCCAGCAGCTTAGCGGGGAGGGGGGGTCTCTTCACTGAAGCTTTCTTT
NA TRBJ2-2 NA TRBV5-1 CASSITSTGELFF TGCGCCAGCAGCATTACTAGCACCGGGGAGCTGTTTTTT
NA TRBJ1-4 NA TRBV7-9 CASSLGGLLEKLFF TGTGCCAGCAGCTTGGGGGGACTGTTGGAAAAACTGTTTTTT
TRBD1 TRBJ1-2 NA TRBV25-1 CASSAEPGTGIRGYTF TGTGCCAGCAGTGCTGAACCCGGGACAGGGATACGTGGCTACACCTTC
NA TRBJ1-1 NA TRBV5-1 CASSLVGTHTEAFF TGCGCCAGCAGCTTGGTCGGGACACACACTGAAGCTTTCTTT
NA TRBJ1-6 NA TRBV14 CASSQERWPSNSPLHF TGTGCCAGCAGCCAAGAGCGGTGGCCGTCGAATTCACCCCTCCACTTT
NA TRBJ2-7 NA TRBV28 CASTPDSSYEQYF TGTGCCAGCACTCCCGACAGCTCCTACGAGCAGTACTTC
NA TRBJ2-7 NA TRBV6-5 CASSYLGGPSYEQYF TGTGCCAGCAGTTACTTAGGAGGACCCTCCTACGAGCAGTACTTC
NA TRBJ1-2 NA TRBV10-3 CAIRASRNGYTF TGTGCCATCAGGGCTTCCAGGAATGGCTACACCTTC